This T cell receptor beta chain is from a study of T-cell memory formation after mild COVID-19. Germline V gene sequence: CDR1 SGHAT, CDR2 FQNNGV. The CDR3 has 16 amino acids. The ends lost 7 bases at V and 8 bases at J; junction bases unmatched: 16. One entry per CDR3 protein results from TCRdb running MiXCR on the 5' RACE reads. The sample yields about 310,000 distinct CDR3 sequences, 15% to 20% seen once. The origin of this receptor is a man between 18 and 35 years old who had mild COVID-19 (a few samples of this study predate the infection). Cell type and time point are not known. Sample: PBMCs or a T cell subset sorted from them (not recorded which). The chain has TRBV11-2 and TRBJ2-3; TRBD1 agrees at 9 bases. CDR3 in amino acids: CASTQPRDRVLSTQYF. CDR3 sequence (DNA): TGTGCCAGCACCCAACCCCGGGACAGGGTATTAAGTACGCAGTATTTT.